This TCR beta chain comes out of a study of T cell repertoires in cytomegalovirus infection. Study information: It can be stated that public TCR beta signatures indicated CMV infection as well as a matching HLA type. Study-wide results and limits: What dominated the ex vivo response were HLA-C-restricted CMV-specific TCR beta clonotypes. There were carriers of CMV plus the relevant HLA, and cumulative public TCR beta family frequency identified them.

Germline assignment: CDR1 SEHNR and CDR2 FQNEAQ (reference sequence). This CDR3 is built from 17 residues. V was pared by 5 bases and J by 8 bases, with 17 bases of the junction left unmatched. This clonotype was seen ten or more times. Its target is unknown. TCRdb fed the reads into MiXCR, producing one record per CDR3 protein. The table includes hundreds of thousands of distinct CDR3 sequences, about 40% detected once. This TCR was sampled from a human donor in good health (CMV status not recorded). Some clones in this sample may be carry-over from other donors' samples. Input material: PBMCs. The J gene is TRBJ2-1, the V gene TRBV7-9, with 8 bases identical to TRBD2. The CDR3 DNA reads TGTGCCAGCAGCGTCAATCTCCCTAGCGGGTTTGGGGATGAGCAGTTCTTC. It translates to CASSVNLPSGFGDEQFF.